A selection of T cell receptor beta chains follows, all from one sample in a study of shared clonotypes between healthy human individuals. Data came from immunoSEQ multiplex PCR; TCRdb stores just in-frame clones and leaves some out. The sample consists of over 2,000,000 clones, 80% to 95% of them appearing once. Sample: naive CD8+ T cells from PBMCs. The receptors originated from a man younger than 35 in good health. Some clones in this sample may be carry-over from other donors' samples. CDR3s include the opening cysteine and the closing phenylalanine or tryptophan. Fields, in order: D gene, J gene, V gene, CDR3 length, CDR3 protein, CDR3 DNA. D genes are given only for firm matches.

TRBD2 | TRBJ2-3 | TRBV9 | 16 | CASSVLAGELTDTQYF | TGTGCCAGCAGCGTTTTGGCGGGAGAGTTGACAGATACGCAGTATTTT
TRBD1 | TRBJ2-7 | TRBV6-6 | 15 | CASSYSRQGAYEQYF | TGTGCCAGCAGTTACTCACGACAGGGGGCGTATGAGCAGTACTTC
TRBD2 | TRBJ2-3 | TRBV27 | 15 | CASSFVLAGVDTQYF | TGTGCCAGCAGTTTTGTACTAGCGGGAGTGGATACGCAGTATTTT
. | TRBJ2-3 | TRBV15 | 15 | CATSSLPRTTDTQYF | TGTGCCACCAGCAGCCTCCCGAGGACCACAGATACGCAGTATTTT
. | TRBJ2-5 | TRBV9 | 15 | CASRKGRTTQETQYF | TGTGCCAGCAGAAAGGGACGGACCACCCAAGAGACCCAGTACTTC
. | TRBJ2-7 | TRBV29-1 | 13 | CSVPATGHYEQYF | TGCAGCGTCCCGGCCACCGGTCATTACGAGCAGTACTTC
TRBD1 | TRBJ1-2 | TRBV28 | 14 | CASSSGTGVHGYTF | TGTGCCAGCAGTTCCGGGACAGGGGTCCATGGCTACACCTTC
. | TRBJ2-5 | TRBV6-5 | 14 | CASSPARGVVTQYF | TGTGCCAGCAGTCCCGCCCGGGGTGTGGTGACCCAGTACTTC
TRBD1 | TRBJ1-2 | TRBV27 | 16 | CASSHVGTGGDYGYTF | TGTGCCAGCAGCCACGTGGGGACAGGGGGCGACTATGGCTACACCTTC
. | TRBJ2-3 | TRBV29-1 | 13 | CSGKRARTDTQYF | TGCAGCGGGAAGCGGGCGCGAACAGATACGCAGTATTTT
. | TRBJ1-4 | TRBV7-9 | 16 | CASSLGVGISFEKLFF | TGTGCCAGCAGCTTGGGAGTGGGGATATCATTTGAAAAACTGTTTTTT
. | TRBJ1-2 | TRBV27 | 13 | CASSPTANYGYTF | TGTGCCAGCAGTCCAACAGCTAACTATGGCTACACCTTC
TRBD1 | TRBJ2-6 | TRBV30 | 14 | CAWGTGAGANVLTF | TGTGCCTGGGGGACAGGGGCTGGGGCCAACGTCCTGACTTTC
TRBD1 | TRBJ2-5 | TRBV23-1 | 19 | CASSQVVMDREKAQETQYF | TGCGCCAGCAGTCAGGTGGTTATGGACAGGGAAAAGGCTCAAGAGACCCAGTACTTC
. | TRBJ2-1 | TRBV7-9 | 14 | CASSLASPYNEQFF | TGTGCCAGCAGCTTAGCGTCTCCCTACAATGAGCAGTTCTTC
. | TRBJ2-7 | TRBV9 | 13 | CASSAEGHDEQYF | TGTGCCAGCAGCGCCGAAGGCCACGACGAGCAGTACTTC
. | TRBJ2-5 | TRBV28 | 15 | CASSYSLGARLEQYF | TGTGCCAGCAGTTACAGCCTAGGCGCGCGGTTGGAGCAGTACTTC
. | TRBJ2-3 | TRBV5-5 | 15 | CASSVRPSSTDTQYF | TGTGCCAGCAGCGTACGGCCGTCTAGCACAGATACGCAGTATTTT